Listed below are T cell receptor beta chains from one sample, sequenced in a study of blood T cell repertoires in COVID-19. Produced via immunoSEQ multiplex PCR; TCRdb's table is partial and in-frame only. The sample shows under 250,000 clones, roughly 86% of them seen only once. Sequencing was done on a sample of peripheral blood. These receptors all stem from an older woman who had recovered from COVID-19. Each CDR3 is given with its conserved first and last residue. Fields, in order: CDR3 DNA, CDR3 protein, D gene, clone size, V gene, J gene. A D gene is named only where the DNA matches it firmly. The size entry is marked missing in some rows and otherwise reads once, few, many or a size class.

CDR3 DNA: TGTGCCAGCACTGGGACAGCTTATGGCTACACCTTC
CDR3 protein: CASTGTAYGYTF
D gene: TRBD1
clone size: NA
V gene: TRBV6-5
J gene: TRBJ1-2

CDR3 DNA: TGCGCCAGCAGACCTCCGGGACTAGCGGGTGATGAGCAGTTCTTC
CDR3 protein: CASRPPGLAGDEQFF
D gene: TRBD2
clone size: NA
V gene: TRBV5-1
J gene: TRBJ2-1

CDR3 DNA: TGTGCCAGGCCCTGGGACAGGGGCCTCTATGGCTACACCTTC
CDR3 protein: CARPWDRGLYGYTF
D gene: TRBD1
clone size: NA
V gene: TRBV7-2
J gene: TRBJ1-2

CDR3 DNA: TGTGCCATCAGTGAGGAGTCCTACGAGCAGTACTTC
CDR3 protein: CAISEESYEQYF
D gene: NA
clone size: NA
V gene: TRBV10-3
J gene: TRBJ2-7

CDR3 DNA: TGCGCCAGCAGCATCGGGACAGTATTTTATCGAGAGACCCAGTACTTC
CDR3 protein: CASSIGTVFYRETQYF
D gene: TRBD1
clone size: NA
V gene: TRBV5-1
J gene: TRBJ2-5

CDR3 DNA: TGTGCCAGCTGGTCCGGTCTCTACTCTGGAAACACCATATATTTT
CDR3 protein: CASWSGLYSGNTIYF
D gene: NA
clone size: NA
V gene: TRBV2
J gene: TRBJ1-3

CDR3 DNA: TGCGCCAGCAGTCACGTTTTAGCGGGGGGGCGCAATGAGCAGTTCTTC
CDR3 protein: CASSHVLAGGRNEQFF
D gene: TRBD2
clone size: NA
V gene: TRBV5-1
J gene: TRBJ2-1

CDR3 DNA: TGTGCCAGCAGCTTAGGGGCGGTGAACACCGGGGAGCTGTTTTTT
CDR3 protein: CASSLGAVNTGELFF
D gene: NA
clone size: NA
V gene: TRBV7-3
J gene: TRBJ2-2

CDR3 DNA: TGTGCCAGCAGTTACGAGGGAACCTATAATTCACCCCTCCACTTT
CDR3 protein: CASSYEGTYNSPLHF
D gene: NA
clone size: NA
V gene: TRBV6-6
J gene: TRBJ1-6

CDR3 DNA: TGTGCCAGTAGTATTAAACAGCTGAACACTGAAGCTTTCTTT
CDR3 protein: CASSIKQLNTEAFF
D gene: NA
clone size: NA
V gene: TRBV19
J gene: TRBJ1-1

CDR3 DNA: TGTGCCAGCAGCCCAGACTATTACAATGAGCAGTTCTTC
CDR3 protein: CASSPDYYNEQFF
D gene: NA
clone size: NA
V gene: TRBV7-3
J gene: TRBJ2-1

CDR3 DNA: TGTGCCAGCAGGGGGCCGGGCACCGGGGAGCTGTTTTTT
CDR3 protein: CASRGPGTGELFF
D gene: NA
clone size: NA
V gene: TRBV28
J gene: TRBJ2-2

CDR3 DNA: TGCGCCAGCAGCTTGGCCGGGTACTATGGCTACACCTTC
CDR3 protein: CASSLAGYYGYTF
D gene: NA
clone size: NA
V gene: TRBV5-1
J gene: TRBJ1-2

CDR3 DNA: TGTGCCAGCAGCCAAGAAACGACAGGGGACTTTGGCTACACCTTC
CDR3 protein: CASSQETTGDFGYTF
D gene: TRBD1
clone size: NA
V gene: TRBV14
J gene: TRBJ1-2

CDR3 DNA: TGTGCCAGTAGTACCTCTGGACTAGCGAGTGAGCAGTTCTTC
CDR3 protein: CASSTSGLASEQFF
D gene: TRBD2
clone size: NA
V gene: TRBV19
J gene: TRBJ2-1

CDR3 DNA: TGTGCCAGCAGCCTAGGACAGATTAACTATGGCTACACCTTC
CDR3 protein: CASSLGQINYGYTF
D gene: NA
clone size: NA
V gene: TRBV6-6
J gene: TRBJ1-2

CDR3 DNA: TGTGCCAGCAGCCCCGGGGGGGGTAACACCGGGGAGCTGTTTTTT
CDR3 protein: CASSPGGGNTGELFF
D gene: TRBD2
clone size: NA
V gene: TRBV4-2
J gene: TRBJ2-2

CDR3 DNA: TGTGCCAGCAGCGAACTGGGACTTCCTAGCACAGATACGCAGTATTTT
CDR3 protein: CASSELGLPSTDTQYF
D gene: NA
clone size: NA
V gene: TRBV5-5
J gene: TRBJ2-3

CDR3 DNA: TGCGCCAGCAGCTTGGGACTAGCGAGCTCCTACGAGCAGTACTTC
CDR3 protein: CASSLGLASSYEQYF
D gene: TRBD2
clone size: NA
V gene: TRBV5-1
J gene: TRBJ2-7

CDR3 DNA: TGTGCCAGCTCACCACTCCTGGCGGGGACGGCAGAGACCCAGTACTTC
CDR3 protein: CASSPLLAGTAETQYF
D gene: NA
clone size: NA
V gene: TRBV18
J gene: TRBJ2-5

CDR3 DNA: TGTGCCACCAGTGATACCGGGACACCCCAGTTCTTC
CDR3 protein: CATSDTGTPQFF
D gene: NA
clone size: NA
V gene: TRBV24-1
J gene: TRBJ2-1

CDR3 DNA: TGTGCCAGCAGCGTAACAGGGTTGGGGAACACTGAAGCTTTCTTT
CDR3 protein: CASSVTGLGNTEAFF
D gene: NA
clone size: NA
V gene: TRBV9
J gene: TRBJ1-1

CDR3 DNA: TGTGCCAGCAGCTCCGCCAAGACTAGCGGGGGGGCAGGTGATACGCAGTATTTT
CDR3 protein: CASSSAKTSGGAGDTQYF
D gene: TRBD2
clone size: NA
V gene: TRBV5-4
J gene: TRBJ2-3

CDR3 DNA: TGCAGCGTTGAAGATTCCGCCTTTACCTCCGGGAACGCAGAACTGTTTTTT
CDR3 protein: CSVEDSAFTSGNAELFF
D gene: NA
clone size: NA
V gene: TRBV29-1
J gene: TRBJ1-4

CDR3 DNA: TGCGCCAGCAGCTTGGGGAGGGCAGATACGCAGTATTTT
CDR3 protein: CASSLGRADTQYF
D gene: NA
clone size: NA
V gene: TRBV5-1
J gene: TRBJ2-3

CDR3 DNA: TGCGCCAGCAGCTCATCACCCGAGCTAATTTCGGGCTATGGCTACACCTTC
CDR3 protein: CASSSSPELISGYGYTF
D gene: NA
clone size: NA
V gene: TRBV5-1
J gene: TRBJ1-2

CDR3 DNA: TGTGCCACCAGTGCCAAGGGGACAGGAGATACGCAGTATTTT
CDR3 protein: CATSAKGTGDTQYF
D gene: TRBD1
clone size: NA
V gene: TRBV24-1
J gene: TRBJ2-3

CDR3 DNA: TGTGCCAGCAGCTTAGGACCAGGGCCCTACAATGAGCAGTTCTTC
CDR3 protein: CASSLGPGPYNEQFF
D gene: NA
clone size: NA
V gene: TRBV11-2
J gene: TRBJ2-1

CDR3 DNA: TGCGCCAGCAGCTTTACAGGGGAATCAGGAAACACCATATATTTT
CDR3 protein: CASSFTGESGNTIYF
D gene: TRBD1
clone size: NA
V gene: TRBV5-1
J gene: TRBJ1-3

CDR3 DNA: TGTGCCAGCAGCCGGCGGGACAGGGGTTTCCAGCCCCAGCATTTT
CDR3 protein: CASSRRDRGFQPQHF
D gene: TRBD1
clone size: NA
V gene: TRBV6-5
J gene: TRBJ1-5

CDR3 DNA: TGCGCCAGCAGCTTCCTAGCGGGGGGGCCGGGACTCTACGAGCAGTACTTC
CDR3 protein: CASSFLAGGPGLYEQYF
D gene: TRBD2
clone size: NA
V gene: TRBV5-1
J gene: TRBJ2-7

CDR3 DNA: TGCGCCAGCAGCCCTACCCGGACAGGGGGTATACTGGCCACTGAAGCTTTCTTT
CDR3 protein: CASSPTRTGGILATEAFF
D gene: TRBD1
clone size: NA
V gene: TRBV5-1
J gene: TRBJ1-1

CDR3 DNA: TGTGCCATCAGTGAACAGGGGACCTACGAGCAGTACTTC
CDR3 protein: CAISEQGTYEQYF
D gene: TRBD1
clone size: NA
V gene: TRBV10-3
J gene: TRBJ2-7

CDR3 DNA: TGTGCCAGCAGTCCCTCCGGGACAGGGGTGGCTGGGGCCAACGTCCTGACTTTC
CDR3 protein: CASSPSGTGVAGANVLTF
D gene: TRBD1
clone size: NA
V gene: TRBV28
J gene: TRBJ2-6

CDR3 DNA: TGTGCCAGCAGCCAAAATCTAGCGGGGCCCCGCGAGCAGTACTTC
CDR3 protein: CASSQNLAGPREQYF
D gene: TRBD2
clone size: NA
V gene: TRBV3-1/TRBV3-2
J gene: TRBJ2-7

CDR3 DNA: TGTGCCACCACCGATTCGGCGGGGCGCCCGGATGGCTACACCTTC
CDR3 protein: CATTDSAGRPDGYTF
D gene: NA
clone size: once
V gene: TRBV28
J gene: TRBJ1-2

CDR3 DNA: TGCAGCGTTCCACGGGCCGGGACAGCTCAGGGTGAGCAGTTCTTC
CDR3 protein: CSVPRAGTAQGEQFF
D gene: TRBD1
clone size: once
V gene: TRBV29-1
J gene: TRBJ2-1

CDR3 DNA: TGTGCCAGCAGCTTAACAGGGTTTCATGAGCAGTTCTTC
CDR3 protein: CASSLTGFHEQFF
D gene: NA
clone size: NA
V gene: TRBV7-2
J gene: TRBJ2-1

CDR3 DNA: TGCGCCAGCAGCCTCGACAGGGGCGGAGAGACCCAGTACTTC
CDR3 protein: CASSLDRGGETQYF
D gene: TRBD1
clone size: NA
V gene: TRBV5-1
J gene: TRBJ2-5

CDR3 DNA: TGTGCTAGTGGACAAGGTGTCTTTGGACTAGAAAATGAGCAGTTCTTC
CDR3 protein: CASGQGVFGLENEQFF
D gene: TRBD2
clone size: NA
V gene: TRBV12-5
J gene: TRBJ2-1

CDR3 DNA: TGTGCCAGCTCACCTAGCGGGGGGCTCCTCAGGGAGCAGTTCTTC
CDR3 protein: CASSPSGGLLREQFF
D gene: TRBD2
clone size: NA
V gene: TRBV18
J gene: TRBJ2-1

CDR3 DNA: TGTGCATTGGGCTCCCAAGAGACCCAGTACTTC
CDR3 protein: CALGSQETQYF
D gene: NA
clone size: NA
V gene: TRBV7-2
J gene: TRBJ2-5

CDR3 DNA: TGTGCCAGCAGTGAATCCGGACGGGGACATCGCTCCTACGAGCAGTACTTC
CDR3 protein: CASSESGRGHRSYEQYF
D gene: NA
clone size: NA
V gene: TRBV6-1
J gene: TRBJ2-7

CDR3 DNA: TGCGCCAGCAGCTTGGAGCTAGCGGGGGGTCGCTACAATGAGCAGTTCTTC
CDR3 protein: CASSLELAGGRYNEQFF
D gene: TRBD2
clone size: NA
V gene: TRBV5-1
J gene: TRBJ2-1

CDR3 DNA: TGTGCCAGCAGCTTGGTCCGGGATCGAAGCTCTGGGGCCAACGTCCTGACTTTC
CDR3 protein: CASSLVRDRSSGANVLTF
D gene: NA
clone size: NA
V gene: TRBV5-5
J gene: TRBJ2-6

CDR3 DNA: TGTGCCACCCAGAGGGGGACAGGGACTGAGCAGTTCTTC
CDR3 protein: CATQRGTGTEQFF
D gene: TRBD1
clone size: NA
V gene: TRBV2
J gene: TRBJ2-1

CDR3 DNA: TGTGCCAGCAGCCGGGAGGGGGCCGGGTATACGCAGTATTTT
CDR3 protein: CASSREGAGYTQYF
D gene: NA
clone size: NA
V gene: TRBV7-2
J gene: TRBJ2-3

CDR3 DNA: TGCGCCAGCAGTGGCGCTAGCGGGGCCTACAATGAGCAGTTCTTC
CDR3 protein: CASSGASGAYNEQFF
D gene: TRBD2
clone size: once
V gene: TRBV10-2
J gene: TRBJ2-1

CDR3 DNA: TGTGCCAGCAGCACCCGGACAGGAGAAGAGACCCAGTACTTC
CDR3 protein: CASSTRTGEETQYF
D gene: TRBD1
clone size: NA
V gene: TRBV5-4
J gene: TRBJ2-5

CDR3 DNA: TGTGCCAGCAGAGCGGGGGCTGAGACCCAGTACTTC
CDR3 protein: CASRAGAETQYF
D gene: TRBD2
clone size: NA
V gene: TRBV28
J gene: TRBJ2-5

CDR3 DNA: TGCGCCAGCAGCCAACAGGGTCAGGGAGAGACCCAGTACTTC
CDR3 protein: CASSQQGQGETQYF
D gene: NA
clone size: few
V gene: TRBV5-1
J gene: TRBJ2-5

CDR3 DNA: TGTGCCAGCAGTTTCCGGGTCGGCTATGGCTACACCTTC
CDR3 protein: CASSFRVGYGYTF
D gene: NA
clone size: NA
V gene: TRBV27
J gene: TRBJ1-2

CDR3 DNA: TGTGCCAGCAGTCTGTTAGCGGGGTACTACAATGAGCAGTTCTTC
CDR3 protein: CASSLLAGYYNEQFF
D gene: TRBD2
clone size: NA
V gene: TRBV27
J gene: TRBJ2-1